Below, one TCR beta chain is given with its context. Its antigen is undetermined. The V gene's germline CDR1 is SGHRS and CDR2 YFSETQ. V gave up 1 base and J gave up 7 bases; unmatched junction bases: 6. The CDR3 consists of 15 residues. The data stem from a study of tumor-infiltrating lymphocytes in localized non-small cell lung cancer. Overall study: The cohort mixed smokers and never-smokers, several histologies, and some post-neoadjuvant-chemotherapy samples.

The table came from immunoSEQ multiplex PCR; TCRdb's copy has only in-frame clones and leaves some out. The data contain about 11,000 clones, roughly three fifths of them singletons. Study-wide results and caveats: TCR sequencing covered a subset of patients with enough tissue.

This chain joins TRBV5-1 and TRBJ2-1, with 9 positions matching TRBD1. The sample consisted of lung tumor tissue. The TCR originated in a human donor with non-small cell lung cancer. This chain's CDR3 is CASSLWGQGSNEQFF. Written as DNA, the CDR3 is TGCGCCAGCAGCTTGTGGGGACAGGGTTCTAATGAGCAGTTCTTC.